This T cell receptor (beta chain) was retrieved from a study of cytomegalovirus exposure and HLA in healthy donors. Both 60 Vbeta primers and 13 Jbeta primers went into the PCR. Generated by immunoSEQ multiplex PCR, the TCRdb table keeps only in-frame clones and is missing some. The sample contains around 160,000 clones, about 80% of which appear only once. As for this clone: Its target is unknown.

Study outcomes and limitations: TCR beta V- and J-gene trimming was later associated with a missense DCLRE1C variant. While the bulk of TCR sequences proved rare, some public TCRs turned up in many donors. Researchers reported that a few CMV-associated chains were confirmed in vitro as CMV antigen-specific.

Trimming took 2 bases from V and 7 from J; bases not matched to a gene: 15. Germline CDR1 MDHEN, CDR2 SYDVKM. The CDR3 has 18 amino acids. The receptor comes from a man in his forties or fifties in good health and CMV-seropositive. The sequencing sample was made of PBMCs. V gene TRBV28 combines with J gene TRBJ1-2, with 11 nucleotides matching TRBD1. The chain's CDR3 is CASSLPHWTGGVNGGYTF. As DNA, the CDR3 is TGTGCCAGCAGTTTACCCCACTGGACAGGGGGCGTGAATGGTGGCTACACCTTC.